The T cell receptor (beta chain) described here comes from a study of cytomegalovirus exposure and HLA in healthy donors. V lost 1 base, J lost 4 bases, and 12 bases lay in between. The CDR3 runs to 15 residues. Germline CDR1 is SGDLS and CDR2 is YYNGEE. PCR used 60 Vbeta primers and 13 Jbeta primers. The table came from immunoSEQ multiplex PCR; TCRdb's copy has only in-frame clones and leaves some out. The data contain about 84,000 clones, roughly 61% of them singletons. This clonotype was obtained from a woman in her 40s in good health and CMV-seropositive. The material sequenced was PBMCs. V and J are TRBV9 and TRBJ1-5; D not certain. CDR3 sequence reads: CASSVTVGLNQPQHF. The CDR3 nucleotides are TGTGCCAGCAGCGTAACGGTGGGCCTAAATCAGCCCCAGCATTTT.